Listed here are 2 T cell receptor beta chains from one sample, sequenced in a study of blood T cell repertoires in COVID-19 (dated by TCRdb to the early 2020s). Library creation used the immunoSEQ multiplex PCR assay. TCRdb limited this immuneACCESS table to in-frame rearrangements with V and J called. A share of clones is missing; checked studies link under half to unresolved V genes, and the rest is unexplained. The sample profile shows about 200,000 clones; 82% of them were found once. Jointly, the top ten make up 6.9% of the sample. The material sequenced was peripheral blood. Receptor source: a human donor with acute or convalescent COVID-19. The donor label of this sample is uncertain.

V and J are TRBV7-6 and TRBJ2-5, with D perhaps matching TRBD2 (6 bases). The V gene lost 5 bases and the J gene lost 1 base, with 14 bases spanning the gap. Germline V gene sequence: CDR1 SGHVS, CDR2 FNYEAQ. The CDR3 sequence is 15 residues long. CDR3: CASSPQRAGQETQYF. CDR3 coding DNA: TGTGCCAGCAGCCCCCAGCGGGCGGGCCAAGAGACCCAGTACTTC.

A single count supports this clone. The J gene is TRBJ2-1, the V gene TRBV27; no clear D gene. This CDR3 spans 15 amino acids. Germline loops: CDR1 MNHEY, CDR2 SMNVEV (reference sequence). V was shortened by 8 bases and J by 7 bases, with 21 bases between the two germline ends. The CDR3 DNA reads TGTGCCAGCTCAAAAGAGAGAGTATTGGTAAATGAGCAGTTCTTC. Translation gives CASSKERVLVNEQFF.